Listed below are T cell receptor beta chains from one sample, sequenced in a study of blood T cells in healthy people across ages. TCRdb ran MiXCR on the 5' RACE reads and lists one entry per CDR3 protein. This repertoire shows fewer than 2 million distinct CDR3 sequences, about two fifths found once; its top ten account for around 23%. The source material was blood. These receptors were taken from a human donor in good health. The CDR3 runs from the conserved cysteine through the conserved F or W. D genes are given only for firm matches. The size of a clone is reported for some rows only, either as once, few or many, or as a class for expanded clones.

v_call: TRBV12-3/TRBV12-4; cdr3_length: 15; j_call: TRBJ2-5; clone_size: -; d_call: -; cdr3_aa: CASSPLGDIQETQYF; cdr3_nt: TGTGCCAGCAGTCCCCTAGGGGATATACAAGAGACCCAGTACTTC
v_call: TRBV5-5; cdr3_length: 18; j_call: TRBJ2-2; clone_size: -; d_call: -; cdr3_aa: CASTPWGGDKVNTGELFF; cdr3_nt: TGTGCCAGCACGCCGTGGGGTGGGGACAAGGTGAACACCGGGGAGCTGTTTTTT
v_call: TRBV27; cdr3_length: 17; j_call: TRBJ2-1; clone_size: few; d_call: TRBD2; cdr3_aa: CASSLSPRAVGGGDLFF; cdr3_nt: TGTGCCAGCAGTTTATCCCCCCGGGCCGTGGGGGGAGGGGACCTGTTCTTC
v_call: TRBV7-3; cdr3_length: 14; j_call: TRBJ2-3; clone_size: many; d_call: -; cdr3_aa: CASSLGGGRDTQYF; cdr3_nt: TGTGCCAGCAGCTTAGGTGGCGGGCGGGATACGCAGTATTTT
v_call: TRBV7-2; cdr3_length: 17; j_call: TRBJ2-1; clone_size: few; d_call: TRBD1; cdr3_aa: CASSLRTGTTVYNEQFF; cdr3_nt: TGTGCCAGCAGCTTACGGACAGGGACAACTGTATACAATGAGCAGTTCTTC
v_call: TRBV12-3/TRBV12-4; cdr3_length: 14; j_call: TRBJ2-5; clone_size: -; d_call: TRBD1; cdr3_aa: CASSPHRGTETQYF; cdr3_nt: TGTGCCAGCAGCCCACACAGGGGGACGGAGACCCAGTACTTC
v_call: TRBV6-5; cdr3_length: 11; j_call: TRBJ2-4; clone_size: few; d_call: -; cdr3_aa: CASSSLGIQYF; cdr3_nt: TGTGCCAGCAGTTCCCTGGGCATTCAGTACTTC
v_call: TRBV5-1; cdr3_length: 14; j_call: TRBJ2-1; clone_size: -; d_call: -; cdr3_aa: CASSLADLNNEQFF; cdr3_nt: TGCGCCAGCAGCTTGGCGGACCTTAACAATGAGCAGTTCTTC
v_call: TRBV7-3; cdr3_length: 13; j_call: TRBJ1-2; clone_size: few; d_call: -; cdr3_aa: CASSYSDGYGYTF; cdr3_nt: TGTGCCAGCAGTTATTCAGATGGATATGGCTACACCTTC
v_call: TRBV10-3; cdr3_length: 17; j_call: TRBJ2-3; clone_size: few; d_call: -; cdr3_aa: CAISMLLGEKSTDTQYF; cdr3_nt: TGTGCCATCAGTATGCTGCTGGGTGAGAAAAGCACAGATACGCAGTATTTT
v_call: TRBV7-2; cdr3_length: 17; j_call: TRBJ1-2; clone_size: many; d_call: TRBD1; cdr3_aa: CASSLVGLTGGTVSYTF; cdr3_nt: TGTGCCAGCAGCTTAGTGGGATTGACAGGGGGCACGGTTAGCTACACCTTC
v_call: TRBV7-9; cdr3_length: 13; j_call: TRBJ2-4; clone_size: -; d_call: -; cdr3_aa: CASSGGQRNIQYF; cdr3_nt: TGTGCCAGCAGCGGGGGGCAGAGAAACATTCAGTACTTC
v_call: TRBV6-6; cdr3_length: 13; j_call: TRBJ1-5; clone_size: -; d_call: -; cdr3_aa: CASSSTTGRTQHF; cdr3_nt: TGTGCCAGCAGTTCCACCACAGGGAGGACCCAGCATTTT
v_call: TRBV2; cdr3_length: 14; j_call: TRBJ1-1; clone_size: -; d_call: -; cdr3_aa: CASKEVQGRTEAFF; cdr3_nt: TGTGCCAGCAAAGAGGTACAGGGAAGAACTGAAGCTTTCTTT
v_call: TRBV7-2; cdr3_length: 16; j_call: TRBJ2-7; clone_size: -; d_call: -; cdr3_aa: CASSLLGTVGSYEQYF; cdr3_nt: TGTGCCAGCAGCTTATTAGGGACGGTCGGTTCCTACGAGCAGTACTTC
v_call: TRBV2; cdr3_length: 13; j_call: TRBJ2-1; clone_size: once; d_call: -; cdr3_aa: CASREEGRYEQFF; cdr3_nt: TGTGCCAGCAGAGAGGAGGGACGCTACGAGCAGTTCTTC
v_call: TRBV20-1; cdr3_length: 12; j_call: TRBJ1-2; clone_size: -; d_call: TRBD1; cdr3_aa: CSASQGDYGYTF; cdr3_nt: TGCAGTGCTAGCCAGGGGGACTATGGCTACACCTTC
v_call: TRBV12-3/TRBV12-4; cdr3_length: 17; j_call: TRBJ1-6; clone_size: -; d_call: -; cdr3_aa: CASSLGQDPLYNSPLHF; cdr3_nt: TGTGCCAGCAGTTTAGGGCAGGATCCCCTTTATAATTCACCCCTCCACTTT
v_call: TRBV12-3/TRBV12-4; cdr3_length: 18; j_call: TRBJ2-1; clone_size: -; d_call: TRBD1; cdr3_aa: CASSRGTGGAGWGNEQFF; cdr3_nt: TGTGCCAGCAGTCGTGGGACAGGGGGCGCGGGTTGGGGCAATGAGCAGTTCTTC
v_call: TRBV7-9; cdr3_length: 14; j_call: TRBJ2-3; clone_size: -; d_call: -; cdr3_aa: CASVRDISTDTQYF; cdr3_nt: TGTGCCAGTGTCCGGGACATAAGCACAGATACGCAGTATTTT
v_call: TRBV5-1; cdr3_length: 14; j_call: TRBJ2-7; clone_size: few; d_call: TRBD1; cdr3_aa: CASTWGTVSHEQYF; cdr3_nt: TGCGCCAGCACCTGGGGGACAGTCTCTCACGAGCAGTACTTC
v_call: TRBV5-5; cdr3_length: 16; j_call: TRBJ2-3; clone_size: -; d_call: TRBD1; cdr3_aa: CASSLALGQGSDTQYF; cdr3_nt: TGTGCCAGCAGCTTGGCCTTGGGACAGGGGTCAGATACGCAGTATTTT
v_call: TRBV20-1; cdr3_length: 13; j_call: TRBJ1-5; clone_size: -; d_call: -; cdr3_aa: CSAPYRGNQPQHF; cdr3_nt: TGCAGTGCTCCTTATCGGGGCAATCAGCCCCAGCATTTT
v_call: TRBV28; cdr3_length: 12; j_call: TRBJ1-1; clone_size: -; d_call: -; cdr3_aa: CAGSTSGVEAFF; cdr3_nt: TGTGCCGGCAGCACATCGGGGGTTGAAGCTTTCTTT
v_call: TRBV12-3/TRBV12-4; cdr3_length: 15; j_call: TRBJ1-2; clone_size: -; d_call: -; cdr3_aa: CASSLIPTRGYGYTF; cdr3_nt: TGTGCCAGCAGTTTGATCCCTACCAGGGGATATGGCTACACCTTC